Shown below are 14 T cell receptor beta chains from a single sample sequenced in a study of T cell repertoires in cytomegalovirus infection. TCRdb recomputed calls from the reads with MiXCR, one row per CDR3 protein. The sample has 150,000 or so distinct CDR3 sequences, roughly a third seen once. These TCRs' antigens remain unknown. The specimen was CD8+ T cells from cultured PBMCs, collected from culture after CMV antigen stimulation. All receptors derive from a human donor in good health (CMV status not recorded). Some clones in this sample may be carry-over from other donors' samples.

The gene calls are TRBV27 and TRBJ2-7; D not certain. CDR3 length: 13 amino acids. The V end was cut by 5 bases, the J end by 5 bases, with 13 bases between. Germline CDR1 and CDR2: MNHEY and SMNVEV (reference sequence). The CDR3 is CASSNARFDEQYF. The CDR3 DNA reads TGTGCCAGCAGTAATGCCCGCTTCGACGAGCAGTACTTC.

This chain joins TRBV4-1 and TRBJ1-5; TRBD1 matches 9 bases. The junction had 9 bases not matched to a gene; V was cut back by 0 bases and J by 6 bases. This CDR3 is built from 17 residues. Germline-derived CDR1 and CDR2 are MGHRA and YSYEKL. The CDR3 reads CASSQEGGQGGRQPQHF. CDR3 DNA sequence: TGCGCCAGCAGCCAAGAGGGGGGACAGGGAGGACGTCAGCCCCAGCATTTT.

The chain employs TRBV5-6 and TRBJ2-7; 12 bases are a match to TRBD2. Germline CDR1 reads SGHDT; CDR2 reads YYEEEE. Losses at the gene ends were 0 bases for V and 4 bases for J; bases not matched to a gene: 5. This CDR3 spans 16 amino acids. In DNA form, the CDR3 reads TGTGCCAGCAGCTTGGGGCCGACTAGCGGGGGATACGAGCAGTACTTC. Encoded protein: CASSLGPTSGGYEQYF.

The genes are TRBV28 and TRBJ2-3; 7 bases agree with TRBD2. The length of the CDR3 is 15 residues. CDR1 and CDR2 from the germline V gene are MDHEN and SYDVKM. The V gene end was trimmed by 5 bases and the J gene end by 2 bases; junction bases not matched to a gene: 7. The CDR3 DNA reads TGTGCCAGCAGTAGCGGGGCAGGGCACACAGATACGCAGTATTTT. Encoded protein: CASSSGAGHTDTQYF.

This chain connects TRBV29-1 to TRBJ1-2, with no clear D. Trimming removed 3 bases at V and 8 bases at J, with 19 bases between. CDR1 and CDR2 from the germline V gene are SQVTM and ANQGSEA. CDR3 length equals 14 residues. The CDR3 region has the DNA TGCAGCGTTGACGGCCACCTTCCTATTCGGGGCTACACCTTC. It codes for CSVDGHLPIRGYTF. Based on the CDR3 plus reference TRBV29-1 and TRBJ1-2, the full variable domain is SAVISQKPSRDICQRGTSLTIQCQVDSQVTMMFWYRQQPGQSLTLIATANQGSEATYESGFVIDKFPISRPNLTFSTLTVSNMSPEDSSIYLCSVDGHLPIRGYTFGSGTRLTVV.

This clonotype came up a few times. V is TRBV12-3 or TRBV12-4 and J is TRBJ2-7; 10 bases align to TRBD1. The junction had 4 bases not matched to a gene; V was cut back by 5 bases and J by 6 bases. This CDR3 region has 13 residues. In DNA form, the CDR3 reads TGTGCCAGCAGTCCCGGGACAGGGGTCGAGCAGTACTTC. Translation: CASSPGTGVEQYF.

This clonotype has at least ten counts. The chain is built from TRBV7-2 and TRBJ2-7; 10 nucleotides align to TRBD1. The length of the CDR3 is 16 residues. Per the germline V gene, CDR1 is SGHTA and CDR2 is FQGNSA. Losses at the gene ends were 5 bases for V and 0 bases for J; bases not matched to a gene: 7. CDR3 coding DNA: TGTGCCAGCAGCGACCCGGGACAGGGGTCCTCCTACGAGCAGTACTTC. It translates to CASSDPGQGSSYEQYF. Full variable domain (missing parts from reference TRBV7-2 and TRBJ2-7): GAGVSQSPSNKVTEKGKDVELRCDPISGHTALYWYRQSLGQGLEFLIYFQGNSAPDKSGLPSDRFSAERTGGSVSTLTIQRTQQEDSAVYLCASSDPGQGSSYEQYFGPGTRLTVT.

The rearrangement joins TRBV27 to TRBJ1-3, with D tentatively TRBD1 (5 bases). Trimming took 0 bases from V and 0 from J, leaving 9 bases between them. Germline V gene data show CDR1 as MNHEY and CDR2 as SMNVEV (reference sequence). The CDR3 loop spans 16 amino acids. For the CDR3, the DNA is TGTGCCAGCAGTTTATCGGGGCCATCCTCTGGAAACACCATATATTTT. Translation: CASSLSGPSSGNTIYF.

This clonotype appeared many times. This chain links TRBV19 with TRBJ1-1; D perhaps matches TRBD1 (5 bases). The V end lost 5 bases, the J end lost 4 bases, and 14 bases lay between the germline ends. Germline V gene lookup returns CDR1 LNHDA and CDR2 SQIVND (reference sequence). The CDR3 sequence is 14 residues long. The CDR3: CASSRREGLTEAFF. CDR3 coding DNA: TGTGCCAGTAGTCGCAGGGAGGGGCTCACTGAAGCTTTCTTT.

This rearrangement joins TRBV27 to TRBJ2-2; 12 bases line up with TRBD2. Per the germline V gene, CDR1 is MNHEY and CDR2 is SMNVEV (reference sequence). This CDR3 spans 16 amino acids. Germline trimming cut 4 bases from V and 6 bases from J; bases unmatched to any gene: 6. The CDR3 loop reads CASSSSSGGAPGELFF. CDR3 DNA sequence: TGTGCCAGCAGTTCCTCTAGCGGGGGGGCTCCCGGGGAGCTGTTTTTT.

This clonotype has more than one count but fewer than ten. The chain uses TRBV2 and TRBJ1-6; D perhaps matches TRBD1 (5 bases). Trimming stripped 10 bases from V and 4 bases from J, with 11 bases between. This CDR3 contains 13 residues. Germline V gives CDR1 SNHLY, CDR2 FYNNEI. CDR3 bases: TGTGCCATCAAAGGGACGTATAATTCACCCCTCCACTTT. Translated, it gives CAIKGTYNSPLHF.

The rearrangement links TRBV12-5 to TRBJ2-5; 7 bases are shared with TRBD1. This CDR3 region has 15 residues. Germline values: CDR1 LGHNT, CDR2 FRNRAP. The ends lost 7 bases at V and 3 bases at J; junction bases unmatched: 11. This chain's CDR3 is CASAFGFGTEETQYF. The DNA of the CDR3 is TGTGCTAGTGCTTTTGGTTTTGGGACAGAAGAGACCCAGTACTTC.

This clonotype was found a few times. This rearrangement joins TRBV5-4 to TRBJ1-1; TRBD1 agrees at 8 bases. Germline loops: CDR1 SGHNT, CDR2 YYREEE (reference sequence). The V segment lost 4 bases and the J segment 4 bases; nucleotides outside the gene matches: 9. This CDR3 has 15 amino acids. The CDR3 sequence is CASSDVRGLLTEAFF. The CDR3, as DNA: TGTGCCAGCAGCGACGTCAGGGGGCTCCTCACTGAAGCTTTCTTT.

This clonotype was observed many times. The V call is TRBV6-4, the J call TRBJ1-2, with TRBD1 as a possible D gene (5 bases). Trimming removed 4 bases at V and 0 bases at J, with 15 bases between. The CDR3 is 16 residues long. Germline V gives CDR1 MRHNA, CDR2 SNTAGT. CDR3 coding DNA: TGTGCCAGCAGTGTTTCCTCGGACAATCCTAACTATGGCTACACCTTC. Translating it yields CASSVSSDNPNYGYTF.